The 11 T cell receptor beta chains below were found in one sample sequenced in a study of beta chain features in type 1 diabetes. The whole isolated RNA underwent reverse transcription, so sequencing captured expressed TCRB transcripts. Only in-frame clones appear in the TCRdb table, and some are missing; sequencing was by immunoSEQ multiplex PCR. This sample carries 35,000 to 45,000 clones, 55% to 70% of them seen once, and the ten largest clones take over 2%. Sequencing used Tregs from blood. All receptors come from a woman in her thirties in good health.

J is TRBJ2-1 and V is TRBV19, with D unclear. In germline, CDR1 is LNHDA, CDR2 SQIVND (reference sequence). With 6 bases removed from V and 0 bases from J, the gap between germline ends came to 12 bases. The CDR3 consists of 15 residues. The CDR3 DNA reads TGTGCCAGTAGCCCTAGAGTCCTCTCCTACAATGAGCAGTTCTTC. Translated, it gives CASSPRVLSYNEQFF. Drawing the rest from reference TRBV19 and TRBJ2-1, the complete variable domain is DGGITQSPKYLFRKEGQNVTLSCEQNLNHDAMYWYRQDPGQGLRLIYYSQIVNDFQKGDIAEGYSVSREKKESFPLTVTSAQKNPTAFYLCASSPRVLSYNEQFFGPGTRLTVL.

The chain couples TRBV30 to TRBJ2-1, with 7 bases that match TRBD1. V lost 8 bases and J lost 11; bases outside the gene matches: 9. Per germline, CDR1 GTSNPN and CDR2 SVGIG (reference sequence). This CDR3 is built from 11 residues. As DNA, the CDR3 is TGTGCCGGGACACAGGGGTACCAGCAGTTCTTC. This encodes CAGTQGYQQFF.

This clone was counted a single time. The chain is built from TRBV27 and TRBJ2-3, with TRBD1 identical over 7 bases. There are 15 residues in the CDR3. CDR1 MNHEY and CDR2 SMNVEV come from the germline V gene (reference sequence). V shed 8 bases and J 0 bases; nucleotides not matched to a gene: 8. This chain's CDR3 is CASGPWTGSTDTQYF. As DNA, the CDR3 is TGTGCCAGCGGACCCTGGACAGGTAGCACAGATACGCAGTATTTT.

The rearrangement links TRBV27 to TRBJ2-1, with 7 positions matching TRBD2. Germline trimming cut 8 bases from V and 2 bases from J; bases unmatched to any gene: 12. Germline assignment: CDR1 MNHEY and CDR2 SMNVEV (reference sequence). This CDR3 is 16 amino acids long. In nucleotides, the CDR3 is TGTGCCAGCTTAAACAGAGCGGGATTACCCTACAATGAGCAGTTCTTC. Translated: CASLNRAGLPYNEQFF.

This clone was found a few times. This rearrangement joins TRBV7-9 to TRBJ1-4; 7 nucleotides agree with TRBD1. This CDR3 has 15 amino acids. J gave up 4 bases and V 6 bases, and 8 bases lay outside the gene matches. Per germline, CDR1 SEHNR and CDR2 FQNEAQ (reference sequence). This chain's CDR3 is CASSVGGAVNEKLFF. CDR3 sequence (DNA): TGTGCCAGCAGTGTAGGGGGCGCCGTTAATGAAAAACTGTTTTTT.

The chain links TRBV18 to TRBJ2-4; 8 bases agree with TRBD2. Germline CDR1 and CDR2: KGHSH and LQKENI. The ends lost 3 bases at V and 5 bases at J; junction bases unmatched: 12. This CDR3 contains 17 residues. The CDR3 DNA is TGTGCCAGCTCACCTAACTACGGGAGGGGTCAGCAAAACATTCAGTACTTC. This gives the protein CASSPNYGRGQQNIQYF.

Concerning this clone itself: At one end the junction does not follow the germline gene, possibly because of a read error. This sequence joins TRBV7-2 and TRBJ1-5; 9 nucleotides agree with TRBD1. CDR3 length: 15 amino acids. Germline V gene sequence: CDR1 SGHTA, CDR2 FQGNSA. DNA of the CDR3: TGTGCCAGCAGCTTCCTCGGGACAGGGTTTCAGTCCCAGCATTTT. Protein: CASSFLGTGFQSQHF.

The chain joins TRBV5-8 to TRBJ1-3; 9 bases match TRBD1. The V gene's germline CDR1 is SGHTS and CDR2 YDEGEE. This CDR3 spans 15 amino acids. V lost 4 bases and J lost 4; bases outside the gene matches: 6. The CDR3 DNA reads as TGTGCCAGCAGCCGGGGGACAGGGTCCGGAAACACCATATATTTT. Amino acid sequence: CASSRGTGSGNTIYF.

The rearrangement links TRBV5-4 to TRBJ2-5; D is undetermined. CDR1 and CDR2 from the germline V gene are SGHNT and YYREEE (reference sequence). This CDR3 is built from 15 residues. Deletions cut 4 bases from V and 1 base from J, with 14 bases between. CDR3 DNA: TGTGCCAGCAGCCTTATCCTTCGCGGCCAAGAGACCCAGTACTTC. It yields the protein CASSLILRGQETQYF.

This CDR3 reads CASSPWTITDTQYF. The CDR3 coding sequence is TGTGCCAGCAGTCCCTGGACAATCACAGATACGCAGTATTTT. V usage is TRBV6-6 and J usage is TRBJ2-3; weak D call: TRBD1 (5 bases). There are 14 residues in the CDR3. The germline V gene encodes CDR1 MNHNY and CDR2 SVGAGI (reference sequence). V was shortened by 5 bases and J by 2 bases, with 11 bases between the two germline ends.

The chain employs TRBV5-4 and TRBJ2-5; D perhaps matches TRBD2 (6 bases). This CDR3 is 14 amino acids long. The germline V and J ends were trimmed by 4 bases and 4 bases, with 14 bases remaining between them. Germline V gives CDR1 SGHNT, CDR2 YYREEE (reference sequence). Written as DNA, the CDR3 is TGTGCCAGCAGCGCAATGGCGGGACTAGAGACCCAGTACTTC. Translating gives CASSAMAGLETQYF.